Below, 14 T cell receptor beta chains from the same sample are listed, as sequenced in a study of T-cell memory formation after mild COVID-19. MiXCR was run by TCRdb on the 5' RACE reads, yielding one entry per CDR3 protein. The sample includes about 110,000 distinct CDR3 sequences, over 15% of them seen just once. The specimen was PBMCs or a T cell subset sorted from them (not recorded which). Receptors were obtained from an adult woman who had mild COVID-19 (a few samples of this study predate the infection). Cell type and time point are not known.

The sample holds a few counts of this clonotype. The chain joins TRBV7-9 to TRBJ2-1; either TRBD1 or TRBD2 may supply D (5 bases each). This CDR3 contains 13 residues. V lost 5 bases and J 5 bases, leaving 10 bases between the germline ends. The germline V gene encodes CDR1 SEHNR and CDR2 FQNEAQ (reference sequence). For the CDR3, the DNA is TGTGCCAGCAGCACGGGACCCAACAATGAGCAGTTCTTC. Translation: CASSTGPNNEQFF.

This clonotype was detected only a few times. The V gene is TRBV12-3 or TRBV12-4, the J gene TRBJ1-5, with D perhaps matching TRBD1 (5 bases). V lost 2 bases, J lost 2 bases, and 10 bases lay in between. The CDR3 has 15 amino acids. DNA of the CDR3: TGTGCCAGCAGTTTATGGGGGGTCGGCAATCAGCCCCAGCATTTT. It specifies CASSLWGVGNQPQHF.

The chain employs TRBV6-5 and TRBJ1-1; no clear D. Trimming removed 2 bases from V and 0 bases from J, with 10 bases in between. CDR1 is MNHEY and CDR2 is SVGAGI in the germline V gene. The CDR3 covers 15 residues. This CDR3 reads CASSYERRLNTEAFF. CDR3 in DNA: TGTGCCAGCAGTTACGAGAGAAGGTTGAACACTGAAGCTTTCTTT.

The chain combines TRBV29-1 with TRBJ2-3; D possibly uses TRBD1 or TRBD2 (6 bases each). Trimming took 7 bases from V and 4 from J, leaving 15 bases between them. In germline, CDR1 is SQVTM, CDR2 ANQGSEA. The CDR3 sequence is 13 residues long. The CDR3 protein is CSALGGPSDTQYF. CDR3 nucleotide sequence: TGCAGCGCCTTAGGGGGGCCCTCAGATACGCAGTATTTT.

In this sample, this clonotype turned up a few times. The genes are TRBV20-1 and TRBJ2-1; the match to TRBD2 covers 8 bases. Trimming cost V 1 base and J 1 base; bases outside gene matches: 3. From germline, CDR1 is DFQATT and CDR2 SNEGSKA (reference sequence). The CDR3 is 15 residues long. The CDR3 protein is CSARAGGLSYNEQFF. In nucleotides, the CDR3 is TGCAGTGCTAGAGCGGGAGGGTTATCCTACAATGAGCAGTTCTTC.

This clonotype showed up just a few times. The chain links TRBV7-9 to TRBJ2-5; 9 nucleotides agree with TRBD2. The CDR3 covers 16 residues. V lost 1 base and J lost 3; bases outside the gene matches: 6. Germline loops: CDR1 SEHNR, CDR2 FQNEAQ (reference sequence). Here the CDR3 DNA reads TGTGCCAGCAGCTTAGAGTTAGCGGGAGAGGAAGAGACCCAGTACTTC. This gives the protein CASSLELAGEEETQYF.

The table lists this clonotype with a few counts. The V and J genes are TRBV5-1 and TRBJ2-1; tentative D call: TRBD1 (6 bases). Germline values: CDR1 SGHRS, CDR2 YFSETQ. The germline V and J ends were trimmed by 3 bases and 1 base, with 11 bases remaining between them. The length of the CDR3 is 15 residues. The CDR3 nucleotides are TGCGCCAGCAGCTACAGGGATTTTTCCTACAATGAGCAGTTCTTC. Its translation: CASSYRDFSYNEQFF.

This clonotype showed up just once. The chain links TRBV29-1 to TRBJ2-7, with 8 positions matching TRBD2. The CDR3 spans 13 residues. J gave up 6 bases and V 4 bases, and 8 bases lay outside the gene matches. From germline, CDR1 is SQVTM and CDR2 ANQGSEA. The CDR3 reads CSVAPVAGGEQYF. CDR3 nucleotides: TGCAGCGTTGCCCCCGTGGCGGGGGGCGAGCAGTACTTC.

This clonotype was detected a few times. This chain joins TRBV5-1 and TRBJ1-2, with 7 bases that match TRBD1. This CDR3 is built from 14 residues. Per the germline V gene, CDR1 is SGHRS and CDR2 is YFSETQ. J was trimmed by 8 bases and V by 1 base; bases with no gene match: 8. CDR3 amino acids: CASSLSQGEEGYTF. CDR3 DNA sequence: TGCGCCAGCAGCTTGAGTCAGGGGGAGGAAGGCTACACCTTC.

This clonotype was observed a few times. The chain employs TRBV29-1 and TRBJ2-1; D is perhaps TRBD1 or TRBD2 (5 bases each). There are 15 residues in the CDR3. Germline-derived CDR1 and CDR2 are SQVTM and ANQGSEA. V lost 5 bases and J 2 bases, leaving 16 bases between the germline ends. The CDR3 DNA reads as TGCAGCGTTAACGAACGGGACCTTACCTACAATGAGCAGTTCTTC. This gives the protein CSVNERDLTYNEQFF.

CDR3 in DNA: TGCAGTGTTGGCTACGAGCAGTACTTC. Its protein is CSVGYEQYF. The V gene is TRBV20-1, the J gene TRBJ2-7; no clear D gene. CDR3 length equals 9 residues. The V and J ends lost 7 bases and 3 bases respectively, with 4 bases between them. Germline assignment: CDR1 DFQATT and CDR2 SNEGSKA (reference sequence).

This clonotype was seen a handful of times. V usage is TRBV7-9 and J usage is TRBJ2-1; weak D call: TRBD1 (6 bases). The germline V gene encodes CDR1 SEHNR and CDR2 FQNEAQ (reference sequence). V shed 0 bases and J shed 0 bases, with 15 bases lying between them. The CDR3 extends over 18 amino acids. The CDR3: CASSLAGLGASSYNEQFF. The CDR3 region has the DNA TGTGCCAGCAGCTTAGCGGGTTTGGGGGCCAGCTCCTACAATGAGCAGTTCTTC. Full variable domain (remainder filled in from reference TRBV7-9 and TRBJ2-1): DTGVSQNPRHKITKRGQNVTFRCDPISEHNRLYWYRQTLGQGPEFLTYFQNEAQLEKSRLLSDRFSAERPKGSFSTLEIQRTEQGDSAMYLCASSLAGLGASSYNEQFFGPGTRLTVL.

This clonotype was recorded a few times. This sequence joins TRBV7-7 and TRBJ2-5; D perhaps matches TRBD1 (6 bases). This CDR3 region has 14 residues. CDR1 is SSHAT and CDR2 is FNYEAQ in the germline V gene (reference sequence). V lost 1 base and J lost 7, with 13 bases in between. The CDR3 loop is CASSLVQGGSTQYF. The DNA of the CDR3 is TGTGCCAGCAGCTTAGTACAGGGTGGGTCGACCCAGTACTTC.

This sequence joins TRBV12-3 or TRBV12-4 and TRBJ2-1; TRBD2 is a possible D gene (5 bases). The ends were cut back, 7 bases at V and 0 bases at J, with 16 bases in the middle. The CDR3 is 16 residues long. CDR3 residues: CASTSPPTSSYNEQFF. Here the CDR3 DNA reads TGTGCCAGCACCTCCCCCCCCACTAGCTCCTACAATGAGCAGTTCTTC.